This TCR beta chain was documented in a study of cytomegalovirus exposure and HLA in healthy donors. Study-wide results and caveats: Later findings reportedly placed an Asian-associated ancestry cluster below the approximately 670-donor mean for N-insertions. A later analysis showed HLA-associated TCR beta chains outstripping equally common others in clonal expansion.

Note on this clone: Its target is not known.

In the PCR, 60 Vbeta and 13 Jbeta primers were used. Sequenced by immunoSEQ multiplex PCR; TCRdb stores in-frame clones only, minus some. This table holds about 83,000 clones, about four fifths found once. The germline V and J ends were trimmed by 2 bases and 6 bases, with 3 bases remaining between them. This CDR3 spans 11 amino acids. Germline values: CDR1 PRHDT, CDR2 FYEKMQ (reference sequence). The chain combines TRBV13 with TRBJ2-3, with D hard to call. The clonotype comes from a man in his 60s in good health and CMV-seronegative. The sequencing sample was made of PBMCs. The CDR3 sequence: CASSLSDTQYF. The CDR3 DNA reads as TGTGCCAGCAGCTTATCTGATACGCAGTATTTT.